The clone carrying this TCR beta chain was counted a few times. The antigen is unknown. CDR3 length equals 16 residues. Trimming pared 2 bases from V and 2 bases from J, leaving 12 bases between. Germline CDR1 and CDR2: LGHNA and YSLEER. The data originate from a study of CD8 T cells in ankylosing spondylitis. The study's findings and limits: A TCR beta motif of eight or nine highly homologous variants seemed to mark ankylosing spondylitis blood. Disease-linked clones, CD8+, were relatively rare in peripheral blood. Significant enrichment of disease-linked clones was reportedly seen in matched ankylosing spondylitis synovial fluid.

Libraries for TCR beta were made by quantitative 5'-RACE with molecular barcodes. Each CDR3 protein is one row after TCRdb ran MiXCR on the 5' RACE reads. The table records roughly 350,000 distinct CDR3 sequences, roughly 8% of them present only once. The chain couples TRBV4-3 to TRBJ1-4, with TRBD1 as a possible D gene (5 bases). This receptor was obtained from a male donor with ankylosing spondylitis. Sequencing used blood, either unsorted or a sorted T cell fraction (not recorded which). The CDR3 DNA is TGCGCCAGCAGCCAATATCTACAGGTTACTAATGAAAAACTGTTTTTT. It translates to CASSQYLQVTNEKLFF.